A single sample gave rise to the 3 T cell receptor beta chains below, sequenced in a study of shared clonotypes between healthy human individuals. Sequenced by immunoSEQ multiplex PCR; TCRdb stores in-frame clones only, minus some. The data show more than 500,000 clones, 95% to 97% seen once. Input material: naive CD4+ T cells sorted from blood. Indicated subset: CD45RA+ positively selected. These receptors came from a woman in her 30s in good health.

The chain joins TRBV27 to TRBJ2-5, with 7 bases matching TRBD1. TRBJ2-7 matches the DNA end more closely, so the J call is doubtful. The germline V gene has CDR1 MNHEY and CDR2 SMNVEV (reference sequence). This CDR3 has 14 residues. The CDR3 DNA sequence: TGTGCCAGCAGAATAAGACAGGGAGCCTACGAGCAGTACTTC. Its protein is CASRIRQGAYEQYF.

J is TRBJ1-1 and V is TRBV28; no definite D call. V lost 5 bases, J lost 10 bases, and 17 bases lay in between. This CDR3 region has 13 residues. CDR1 is MDHEN and CDR2 is SYDVKM in the germline V gene. This CDR3 reads CASSQGVVFGAFF. CDR3 nucleotide sequence: TGTGCCAGCAGTCAAGGTGTTGTGTTTGGAGCTTTCTTT.

The chain recombines TRBV9 with TRBJ2-7, with D possibly matching TRBD1 (6 bases). The CDR3 has 14 amino acids. The germline gives CDR1 SGDLS, CDR2 YYNGEE. V gave up 2 bases and J gave up 2 bases, with 11 bases separating them. The CDR3 here is CASSVSGTTYEQYF. The CDR3 region has the DNA TGTGCCAGCAGCGTCTCCGGGACAACCTACGAGCAGTACTTC.